The table lists the clone carrying this T cell receptor beta chain with a few counts. What it binds is unknown. The CDR3 covers 14 residues. The germline CDR1 and CDR2 sequences are SGHDN and FVKESK. The V and J ends lost 1 base and 7 bases respectively, with 8 bases between them. The source of the sample is a study of HIV-infected patients and healthy controls. Overall study findings and caveats: Slight age and sex differences between study cohorts did not explain the diversity differences.

All unsorted peripheral T cells were captured because whole blood was used without fractionation. Reverse transcription used 450 to 650 ng RNA and constant-region primers for alpha and beta. Alpha and beta chain libraries were made separately by chain-specific third strand synthesis with multiplexing indices. TCRdb passed the 5' RACE reads through MiXCR, listing each CDR3 protein once. The profile shows about 16,000 distinct CDR3 sequences, just under 9.5% of them singletons. The rearrangement links TRBV14 to TRBJ1-6; the D is unclear. This TCR came from an adult in good health. Input material: blood. The CDR3 nucleotides are TGTGCCAGCAGCCAAGGCTTGTTGAATTCACCCCTCCACTTT. It translates to CASSQGLLNSPLHF.